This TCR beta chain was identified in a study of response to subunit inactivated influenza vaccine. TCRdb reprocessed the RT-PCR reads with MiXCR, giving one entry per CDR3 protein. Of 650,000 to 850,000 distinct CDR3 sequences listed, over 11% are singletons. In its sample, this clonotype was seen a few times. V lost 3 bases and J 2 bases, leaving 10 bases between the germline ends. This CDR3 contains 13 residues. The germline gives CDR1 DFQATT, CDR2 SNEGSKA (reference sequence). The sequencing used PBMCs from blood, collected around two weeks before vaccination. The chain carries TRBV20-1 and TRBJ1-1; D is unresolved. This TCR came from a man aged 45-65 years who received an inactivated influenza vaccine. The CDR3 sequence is CSASGPANTEAFF. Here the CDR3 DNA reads TGCAGTGCTAGTGGCCCAGCCAACACTGAAGCTTTCTTT.